The next 18 T cell receptor beta chains were all read from a single sample in a study of T cell responses to AZD1222 COVID-19 vaccine. TCRdb's copy holds only in-frame clones and misses some; the assay was immunoSEQ multiplex PCR. Here the sample spans 100,000 to 150,000 clones, approximately 92% being singletons. The input for sequencing was peripheral blood, taken 28 days after the second AZD1222 dose. The source of these receptors is an adult who received the AZD1222 COVID-19 vaccine.

V and J are TRBV2 and TRBJ1-3; D possibly corresponds to TRBD1 (5 bases). V lost 2 bases and J lost 0, with 20 bases in between. The CDR3 sequence is 19 residues long. Per the germline V gene, CDR1 is SNHLY and CDR2 is FYNNEI. The CDR3 region is CASSEMKGRAAYSGNTIYF. As DNA, the CDR3 is TGTGCCAGCAGTGAAATGAAGGGCAGGGCCGCTTACTCTGGAAACACCATATATTTT. The full variable domain, completed using reference TRBV2 and TRBJ1-3, is EPEVTQTPSHQVTQMGQEVILRCVPISNHLYFYWYRQILGQKVEFLVSFYNNEISEKSEIFDDQFSVERPDGSNFTLKIRSTKLEDSAMYFCASSEMKGRAAYSGNTIYFGEGSWLTVV.

In regard to this clone: One end of the junction varies from germline; a read error may be responsible. The rearrangement joins TRBV6-5 to TRBJ1-1; possibly TRBD1 for D (5 bases). Per the germline V gene, CDR1 is MNHEY and CDR2 is SVGAGI. This CDR3 is built from 13 residues. CDR3 sequence reads: CASRGPLNIEAFF. In nucleotides, the CDR3 is TGTGCCAGCAGGGGACCCTTGAACATTGAAGCTTTCTTT.

J is TRBJ1-5 and V is TRBV4-1; D not resolved. In germline, CDR1 is MGHRA, CDR2 YSYEKL. CDR3 length: 15 amino acids. V was pared by 0 bases and J by 2 bases, with 8 bases between. The CDR3 DNA is TGCGCCAGCAGCCAAGAAGGGTTTGGCAATCAGCCCCAGCATTTT. It specifies CASSQEGFGNQPQHF.

The chain uses TRBV7-9 and TRBJ1-2; 9 bases map to TRBD1. The V and J ends lost 1 base and 4 bases, in that order; junction bases with no gene match: 10. This CDR3 has 17 amino acids. Germline V gene lookup returns CDR1 SEHNR and CDR2 FQNEAQ (reference sequence). DNA of the CDR3: TGTGCCAGCAGCTTAGATGGGGCACAGGGGGCTTTCTATGGCTACACCTTC. Residues: CASSLDGAQGAFYGYTF.

This chain connects TRBV28 to TRBJ2-6; 8 bases fit TRBD1. Germline V gene data show CDR1 as MDHEN and CDR2 as SYDVKM. V was pared by 4 bases and J by 2 bases, with 10 bases of the junction left unmatched. The CDR3 covers 18 residues. The CDR3 bases are TGTGCCAGCAGTTCTACCGGGACAGGAGTCGCTGGGGCCAACGTCCTGACTTTC. Its protein product is CASSSTGTGVAGANVLTF. Together with reference TRBV28 and TRBJ2-6, the CDR3 gives the full variable domain: DVKVTQSSRYLVKRTGEKVFLECVQDMDHENMFWYRQDPGLGLRLIYFSYDVKMKEKGDIPEGYSVSREKKERFSLILESASTNQTSMYLCASSSTGTGVAGANVLTFGAGSRLTVL.

This chain connects TRBV6-6 to TRBJ1-1; D is uncertain. This CDR3 comprises 11 residues. V lost 5 bases and J 7 bases, leaving 8 bases between the germline ends. Germline V gene data show CDR1 as MNHNY and CDR2 as SVGAGI (reference sequence). In DNA form, the CDR3 reads TGTGCCAGCAGTCCCCGGGATGAAGCTTTCTTT. This sequence encodes CASSPRDEAFF.

This rearrangement joins TRBV9 to TRBJ1-2, with D unresolved. This CDR3 comprises 11 residues. Trimming shortened V by 3 bases and J by 9 bases, and 9 bases separated the two germline ends. The germline V gene encodes CDR1 SGDLS and CDR2 YYNGEE. CDR3 DNA: TGTGCCAGCAGCGCGACCGGGAGCTACACCTTC. Its translation: CASSATGSYTF.

The V call is TRBV6-5, the J call TRBJ2-2, with TRBD2 as a possible D gene (7 bases). This CDR3 is 15 amino acids long. From germline, CDR1 is MNHEY and CDR2 SVGAGI. Between the trimmed V and J ends, which lost 7 bases and 4 bases, there was a span of 16 bases. Written as DNA, the CDR3 is TGTGCCAGCACCATGGGGGGGCGAGCCACCGGGGAGCTGTTTTTT. It yields the protein CASTMGGRATGELFF.

The rearrangement joins TRBV4-2 to TRBJ1-6; D is perhaps TRBD1 (6 bases). The ends were cut back, 0 bases at V and 7 bases at J, with 10 bases in the middle. Germline V gives CDR1 LGHNA, CDR2 YNFKEQ. The CDR3 runs 15 residues. For the CDR3, the DNA is TGTGCCAGCAGCCAAGAAGGGGGGGGAAATTCACCCCTCCACTTT. Protein product: CASSQEGGGNSPLHF.

In regard to this clone: One end of the junction fails to match germline, which may point to a read error. The gene calls are TRBV4-3 and TRBJ1-3, with D perhaps matching TRBD1 (6 bases). The CDR3 contains 15 residues. Germline CDR1 and CDR2: LGHNA and YSLEER. CDR3 residues: CAGSQQQGIEDTIYF. DNA of the CDR3: TGCGCCGGCAGCCAACAACAGGGAATAGAGGACACCATATATTTT.

The rearrangement uses TRBV6-5 and TRBJ2-1; possible D gene TRBD2, 6 bases. The CDR3 has 14 residues. The germline CDR1 and CDR2 sequences are MNHEY and SVGAGI. Trimming pared 6 bases from V and 5 bases from J, leaving 14 bases between. The CDR3 loop reads CASRRTPSDNEQFF. The CDR3 coding sequence is TGTGCCAGCAGGAGGACCCCTAGCGACAATGAGCAGTTCTTC.

The chain employs TRBV6-1 and TRBJ1-6, with 9 bases that match TRBD1. Germline CDR1 reads MNHNS; CDR2 reads SASEGT. The J segment lost 5 bases and the V segment lost 4 bases, leaving 6 bases of the junction unmatched. The CDR3 extends over 16 amino acids. CDR3 amino acids: CASSARDRADNSPLHF. Written as DNA, the CDR3 is TGTGCCAGCAGTGCACGGGACAGGGCTGATAATTCACCCCTCCACTTT.

The chain couples TRBV2 to TRBJ2-1; 12 bases match TRBD2. With V trimmed by 5 bases and J by 12 bases, 8 bases remained unmatched. Germline V gives CDR1 SNHLY, CDR2 FYNNEI. The CDR3 has 14 amino acids. CDR3 residues: CASSKTSGSRWQFF. The CDR3 nucleotides read TGTGCCAGCAGTAAGACTAGCGGGAGTCGGTGGCAGTTCTTC.

The count of this clone is one. V is TRBV7-8 and J is TRBJ2-7, with D possibly matching TRBD1 (6 bases). The germline V gene has CDR1 SGHVS and CDR2 FQNEAQ. There are 13 residues in the CDR3. With 5 bases removed from V and 4 bases from J, the gap between germline ends came to 12 bases. This CDR3 is CASSPQGRYEQYF. The CDR3, as DNA: TGTGCCAGCAGCCCACAGGGTAGATACGAGCAGTACTTC.

The chain uses TRBV28 and TRBJ1-5; D is possibly TRBD1 (6 bases). CDR3 length: 14 amino acids. The ends were cut back, 7 bases at V and 6 bases at J, with 16 bases in the middle. CDR1 and CDR2 from the germline V gene are MDHEN and SYDVKM. The CDR3 here is CASNVQGLGQPQHF. Written as DNA, the CDR3 is TGTGCCAGCAATGTCCAGGGGTTAGGTCAGCCCCAGCATTTT.

This clone appeared a single time. V is TRBV18 and J is TRBJ2-5, with a weak D call TRBD2 (5 bases). Looked up from germline, CDR1 is KGHSH and CDR2 is LQKENI. The V and J ends lost 3 bases and 3 bases respectively, with 8 bases between them. This CDR3 contains 13 residues. The CDR3 is CASSPGSEETQYF. The CDR3 nucleotides read TGTGCCAGCTCACCGGGGAGCGAAGAGACCCAGTACTTC.

V usage is TRBV4-2 and J usage is TRBJ1-3; D is ambiguous. The germline V and J ends were trimmed by 1 base and 3 bases, with 7 bases remaining between them. The CDR3 runs 14 residues. Germline CDR1 and CDR2: LGHNA and YNFKEQ. The CDR3 region has the DNA TGTGCCAGCAGCCAAGTACCGATTGGAAACACCATATATTTT. Protein product: CASSQVPIGNTIYF.

V is TRBV27 and J is TRBJ2-7, with D perhaps matching TRBD2 (5 bases). Germline assignment: CDR1 MNHEY and CDR2 SMNVEV (reference sequence). CDR3 length equals 12 residues. Trimming took off 3 bases at V and 5 bases at J, with 8 bases between the two ends. This CDR3 reads CASSFVGDEQYF. In DNA form, the CDR3 reads TGTGCCAGCAGTTTCGTCGGGGACGAGCAGTACTTC.